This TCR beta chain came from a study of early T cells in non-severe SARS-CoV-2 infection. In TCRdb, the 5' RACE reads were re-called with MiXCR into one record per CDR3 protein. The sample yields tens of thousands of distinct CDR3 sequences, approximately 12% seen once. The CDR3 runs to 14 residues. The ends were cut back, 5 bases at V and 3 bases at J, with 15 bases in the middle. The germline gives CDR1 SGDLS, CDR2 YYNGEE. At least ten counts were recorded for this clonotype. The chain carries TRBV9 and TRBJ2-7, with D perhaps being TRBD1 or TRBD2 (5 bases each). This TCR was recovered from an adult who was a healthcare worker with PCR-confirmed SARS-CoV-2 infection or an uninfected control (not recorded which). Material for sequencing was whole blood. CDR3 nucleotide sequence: TGTGCCAGCAGTCTCCGGGACGCCGGCTACGAGCAGTACTTC. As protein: CASSLRDAGYEQYF.